The 8 T cell receptor beta chains listed next were all sequenced from one sample in a study of blood T cell repertoires in COVID-19. Sequencing was performed with immunoSEQ multiplex PCR; in TCRdb, only in-frame clones are kept and a portion is missing. There are around 130,000 clones in the sample; around nine tenths occur only once, and roughly 2.2% lies in the top ten. The source material was peripheral blood. These receptors came from a man between 65 and 85 years old with active COVID-19.

The chain couples TRBV9 to TRBJ2-3; no firm D call. This CDR3 contains 13 residues. Trimming cost V 4 bases and J 3 bases, with 9 bases left between them. Germline V gene data show CDR1 as SGDLS and CDR2 as YYNGEE. CDR3 sequence reads: CASSSGLTDTQYF. The CDR3 coding sequence is TGTGCCAGCAGCTCCGGGTTGACAGATACGCAGTATTTT. Complete variable domain (other parts from reference TRBV9 and TRBJ2-3): DSGVTQTPKHLITATGQRVTLRCSPRSGDLSVYWYQQSLDQGLQFLIQYYNGEERAKGNILERFSAQQFPDLHSELNLSSLELGDSALYFCASSSGLTDTQYFGPGTRLTVL.

The chain links TRBV7-2 to TRBJ1-1; D remains unclear. The CDR3 length is 13 residues. V shed 0 bases and J shed 4 bases, with 6 bases lying between them. The germline V gene encodes CDR1 SGHTA and CDR2 FQGNSA. The CDR3 bases are TGTGCCAGCAGCTTAGCGCGGCGCACTGAAGCTTTCTTT. Translated: CASSLARRTEAFF.

This chain connects TRBV18 to TRBJ1-6; the D is unclear. CDR1 is KGHSH and CDR2 is LQKENI in the germline V gene. The CDR3 runs to 12 residues. With 5 bases removed from V and 5 bases from J, the gap between germline ends came to 4 bases. CDR3 sequence: CASSINNSPLHF. The CDR3 DNA is TGTGCCAGCTCAATAAATAATTCACCCCTCCACTTT.

The rearrangement links TRBV30 to TRBJ2-2; D remains unclear. Germline V CDR1 and CDR2: GTSNPN, SVGIG (reference sequence). The CDR3 loop spans 13 amino acids. Trimming took off 2 bases at V and 1 base at J, with 5 bases between the two ends. CDR3 in amino acids: CAWSPGNTGELFF. In nucleotides, the CDR3 is TGTGCCTGGAGTCCAGGGAACACCGGGGAGCTGTTTTTT.

J is TRBJ1-5 and V is TRBV4-3, with a tentative D call TRBD1 (5 bases). V was trimmed by 1 base and J by 5 bases, leaving 9 bases between them. The CDR3 spans 14 residues. Germline V lookup: CDR1 LGHNA, CDR2 YSLEER. The CDR3 spells CASSQVRGDQPQHF. The DNA of the CDR3 is TGCGCCAGCAGCCAAGTTCGGGGGGATCAGCCCCAGCATTTT.

The chain joins TRBV6-5 to TRBJ2-5; tentatively, D is TRBD1 (5 bases). CDR3 length equals 15 residues. The ends were cut back, 1 base at V and 5 bases at J, with 14 bases in the middle. Germline V gene data show CDR1 as MNHEY and CDR2 as SVGAGI. Written as DNA, the CDR3 is TGTGCCAGCAGTTACTTTATCCAGGGCGAGGAGACCCAGTACTTC. Protein product: CASSYFIQGEETQYF.

The V and J genes are TRBV19 and TRBJ2-7; weak D call: TRBD2 (5 bases). CDR1 and CDR2 (germline): LNHDA, SQIVND (reference sequence). V was cut by 7 bases and J by 2 bases, with 18 bases left in between. There are 15 residues in the CDR3. The CDR3 here is CASTPSSTGTYEQYF. In DNA form, the CDR3 reads TGTGCCAGTACCCCTTCCTCTACGGGAACCTACGAGCAGTACTTC.

The chain is built from TRBV5-1 and TRBJ1-6; 9 bases agree with TRBD1. The CDR3 runs 15 residues. The germline CDR1 and CDR2 sequences are SGHRS and YFSETQ. Trimming removed 3 bases from V and 5 bases from J; junction bases left unmatched: 3. CDR3 coding DNA: TGCGCCAGCAGCTCGGGACAGGGCGATAATTCACCCCTCCACTTT. Protein sequence: CASSSGQGDNSPLHF.